This is a list of T cell receptor beta chains from one sample in a study of blood T cell repertoires in COVID-19. Method: immunoSEQ multiplex PCR; TCRdb's copy keeps in-frame clones and lacks some. The sample lists about 220,000 clones, 90% occurring once. The material sequenced was PBMCs or T cells enriched from blood (not recorded which). These receptors were obtained from a man aged 25-40 years who had been exposed to COVID-19. Both conserved end residues are part of each CDR3. Fields, in order: D gene, CDR3 length, J gene, V gene, clone size, CDR3 protein, CDR3 DNA. D genes are given only for firm matches. The size entry is marked missing in some rows and otherwise reads once, few, many or a size class.

d_gene: TRBD1; len: 14; j_gene: TRBJ1-2; v_gene: TRBV27; abundance: -; CDR3aa: CASSPPGQVSGYTF; CDR3nt: TGTGCCAGCAGTCCGCCTGGACAGGTCTCCGGCTACACCTTC
d_gene: TRBD2; len: 16; j_gene: TRBJ2-7; v_gene: TRBV5-4; abundance: -; CDR3aa: CASSLSGGASLYEQYF; CDR3nt: TGTGCCAGCAGCTTGAGCGGGGGGGCCTCTTTATACGAGCAGTACTTC
d_gene: TRBD2; len: 16; j_gene: TRBJ2-1; v_gene: TRBV9; abundance: -; CDR3aa: CASSGGRLAVNNEQFF; CDR3nt: TGTGCCAGCAGCGGGGGGAGACTAGCGGTGAACAATGAGCAGTTCTTC
d_gene: -; len: 13; j_gene: TRBJ2-5; v_gene: TRBV29-1; abundance: -; CDR3aa: CSVEDHGGETQYF; CDR3nt: TGCAGCGTTGAAGATCACGGGGGAGAGACCCAGTACTTC
d_gene: TRBD1; len: 12; j_gene: TRBJ1-2; v_gene: TRBV30; abundance: -; CDR3aa: CASQGANYGYTF; CDR3nt: TGTGCCAGCCAGGGGGCTAACTATGGCTACACCTTC
d_gene: -; len: 14; j_gene: TRBJ2-5; v_gene: TRBV3-1/TRBV3-2; abundance: once; CDR3aa: CASSLGTIRETQYF; CDR3nt: TGTGCCAGCAGCCTCGGGACAATCAGGGAGACCCAGTACTTC
d_gene: TRBD1; len: 19; j_gene: TRBJ1-2; v_gene: TRBV4-3; abundance: -; CDR3aa: CASSQDRGGGTGLNYGYTF; CDR3nt: TGCGCCAGCAGCCAAGACCGGGGAGGGGGGACAGGGCTCAACTATGGCTACACCTTC
d_gene: -; len: 14; j_gene: TRBJ1-1; v_gene: TRBV30; abundance: -; CDR3aa: CAWTRFSDSSEAFF; CDR3nt: TGTGCCTGGACCAGGTTCTCGGACAGTTCTGAAGCTTTCTTT
d_gene: -; len: 18; j_gene: TRBJ2-3; v_gene: TRBV7-2; abundance: -; CDR3aa: CASSLEHSGGFSTDTQYF; CDR3nt: TGTGCCAGCAGCTTAGAACATTCTGGGGGCTTTAGCACAGATACGCAGTATTTT
d_gene: -; len: 15; j_gene: TRBJ1-2; v_gene: TRBV4-1; abundance: -; CDR3aa: CASSQYQGSLYGYTF; CDR3nt: TGCGCCAGCAGCCAATACCAGGGGAGCCTCTATGGCTACACCTTC
d_gene: -; len: 12; j_gene: TRBJ2-3; v_gene: TRBV5-8; abundance: -; CDR3aa: CASSLGGYTQYF; CDR3nt: TGTGCCAGCAGCTTGGGGGGCTATACGCAGTATTTT
d_gene: -; len: 15; j_gene: TRBJ1-3; v_gene: TRBV6-1; abundance: -; CDR3aa: CASSEALSSGNTIYF; CDR3nt: TGTGCCAGCAGTGAAGCACTGTCCTCTGGAAACACCATATATTTT
d_gene: -; len: 14; j_gene: TRBJ2-7; v_gene: TRBV6-5; abundance: -; CDR3aa: CASSYLDRSYEQYF; CDR3nt: TGTGCCAGCAGTTACTTGGACAGATCCTACGAGCAGTACTTC
d_gene: TRBD2; len: 15; j_gene: TRBJ2-1; v_gene: TRBV6-5; abundance: -; CDR3aa: CASKSGGSSYNEQFF; CDR3nt: TGTGCCAGCAAATCCGGGGGGAGCTCCTACAATGAGCAGTTCTTC
d_gene: -; len: 13; j_gene: TRBJ2-5; v_gene: TRBV12-3/TRBV12-4; abundance: -; CDR3aa: CASSFRGQETQYF; CDR3nt: TGTGCCAGCAGTTTTCGCGGCCAAGAGACCCAGTACTTC
d_gene: TRBD1; len: 15; j_gene: TRBJ2-7; v_gene: TRBV18; abundance: -; CDR3aa: CASSQDRERLNEQYF; CDR3nt: TGTGCCAGCTCACAGGACAGGGAGAGATTGAACGAGCAGTACTTC
d_gene: -; len: 15; j_gene: TRBJ1-1; v_gene: TRBV19; abundance: -; CDR3aa: CASTEGRGLNTEAFF; CDR3nt: TGTGCCAGTACCGAGGGTCGGGGTCTGAACACTGAAGCTTTCTTT
d_gene: -; len: 14; j_gene: TRBJ2-5; v_gene: TRBV13; abundance: -; CDR3aa: CASSPTFRSETQYF; CDR3nt: TGTGCCAGCAGCCCCACGTTTCGGTCCGAGACCCAGTACTTC
d_gene: TRBD1; len: 15; j_gene: TRBJ1-4; v_gene: TRBV5-6; abundance: -; CDR3aa: CASSRKQGSGEKLFF; CDR3nt: TGTGCCAGCAGCCGTAAACAGGGGAGTGGGGAAAAACTGTTTTTT
d_gene: TRBD2; len: 14; j_gene: TRBJ2-1; v_gene: TRBV30; abundance: -; CDR3aa: CAWGLAISYNEQFF; CDR3nt: TGTGCCTGGGGACTAGCGATATCCTACAATGAGCAGTTCTTC
d_gene: -; len: 12; j_gene: TRBJ1-1; v_gene: TRBV11-2; abundance: -; CDR3aa: CASSYNRVEAFF; CDR3nt: TGTGCCAGCAGCTATAACAGGGTTGAAGCTTTCTTT
d_gene: -; len: 15; j_gene: TRBJ1-5; v_gene: TRBV23-1; abundance: -; CDR3aa: CAITVPGHDRQPQHF; CDR3nt: TGCGCCATCACAGTCCCCGGACACGACCGTCAGCCCCAGCATTTT
d_gene: -; len: 19; j_gene: TRBJ1-1; v_gene: TRBV6-1; abundance: once; CDR3aa: CASSEAKGDKFTTKTEAFF; CDR3nt: TGTGCCAGCAGTGAAGCTAAAGGCGACAAGTTTACCACAAAAACTGAAGCTTTCTTT
d_gene: TRBD2; len: 15; j_gene: TRBJ2-2; v_gene: TRBV18; abundance: many; CDR3aa: CASSRTSGNTGELFF; CDR3nt: TGTGCCAGCTCACGGACTAGCGGGAATACCGGGGAGCTGTTTTTT
d_gene: -; len: 12; j_gene: TRBJ1-5; v_gene: TRBV28; abundance: -; CDR3aa: CATQTGNQPQHF; CDR3nt: TGTGCCACGCAAACGGGAAATCAGCCCCAGCATTTT
d_gene: TRBD2; len: 16; j_gene: TRBJ2-3; v_gene: TRBV2; abundance: -; CDR3aa: CARTSGGSHLADTQYF; CDR3nt: TGTGCCAGGACTAGCGGGGGGAGTCACTTGGCAGATACGCAGTATTTT
d_gene: -; len: 15; j_gene: TRBJ1-3; v_gene: TRBV11-2; abundance: -; CDR3aa: CASRQVQGPGNTIYF; CDR3nt: TGTGCCAGCAGACAGGTACAGGGACCAGGAAACACCATATATTTT
d_gene: -; len: 13; j_gene: TRBJ2-1; v_gene: TRBV29-1; abundance: -; CDR3aa: CSVDVSSYNEQFF; CDR3nt: TGCAGCGTTGATGTCAGCTCCTACAATGAGCAGTTCTTC
d_gene: -; len: 13; j_gene: TRBJ2-1; v_gene: TRBV5-6; abundance: few; CDR3aa: CASSLAHSAEQFF; CDR3nt: TGTGCCAGCAGCTTGGCCCACTCCGCTGAGCAGTTCTTC